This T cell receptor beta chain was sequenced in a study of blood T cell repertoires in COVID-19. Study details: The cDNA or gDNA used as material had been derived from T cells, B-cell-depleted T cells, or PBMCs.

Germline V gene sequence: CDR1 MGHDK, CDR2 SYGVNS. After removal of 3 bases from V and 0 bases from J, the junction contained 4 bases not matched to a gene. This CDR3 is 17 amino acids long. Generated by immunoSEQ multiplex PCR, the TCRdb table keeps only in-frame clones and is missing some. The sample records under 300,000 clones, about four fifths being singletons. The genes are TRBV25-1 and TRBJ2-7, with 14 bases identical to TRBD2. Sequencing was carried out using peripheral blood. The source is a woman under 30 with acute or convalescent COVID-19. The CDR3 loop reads CASSDGGLAGGSYEQYF. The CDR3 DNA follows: TGTGCCAGCAGTGACGGTGGACTAGCGGGGGGCTCCTACGAGCAGTACTTC.